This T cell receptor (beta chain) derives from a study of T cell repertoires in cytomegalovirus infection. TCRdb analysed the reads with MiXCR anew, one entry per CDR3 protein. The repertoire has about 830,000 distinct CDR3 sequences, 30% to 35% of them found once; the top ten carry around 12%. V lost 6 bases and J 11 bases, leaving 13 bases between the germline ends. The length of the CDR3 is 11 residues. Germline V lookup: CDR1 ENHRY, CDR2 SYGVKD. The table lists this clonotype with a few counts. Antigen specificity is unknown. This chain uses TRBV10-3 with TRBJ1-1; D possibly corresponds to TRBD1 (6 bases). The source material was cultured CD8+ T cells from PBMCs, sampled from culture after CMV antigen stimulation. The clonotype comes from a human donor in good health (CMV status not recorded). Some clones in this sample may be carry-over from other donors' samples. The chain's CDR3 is CAIRETGMAFF. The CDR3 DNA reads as TGTGCCATCAGGGAGACAGGAATGGCTTTCTTT.